The clone carrying this T cell receptor beta chain is labeled as medium-sized. MiXCR, applied by TCRdb to the RT-PCR reads, yields one record per CDR3 protein. The profile shows about 590 distinct CDR3 sequences, under 2.5% of them singletons. The data were taken from a study of patients and donors after allogeneic stem cell transplantation. Germline V CDR1 and CDR2: MGHDK, SYGVNS. V lost 10 bases to trimming and J lost 7 bases, with 14 bases between them. This CDR3 comprises 11 residues. Sequencing was carried out using blood, either unsorted or a sorted T cell fraction (not recorded which). This receptor was identified in a human donor who was either an allogeneic HSCT recipient or a stem cell or donor lymphocyte infusion donor (not recorded which). It is not recorded whose cells these are; they may come from a transplant donor. J is TRBJ2-7 and V is TRBV25-1; D remains ambiguous. CDR3 in amino acids: CATSSNWEQYF. CDR3 DNA: TGTGCCACCTCATCAAACTGGGAGCAGTACTTC.